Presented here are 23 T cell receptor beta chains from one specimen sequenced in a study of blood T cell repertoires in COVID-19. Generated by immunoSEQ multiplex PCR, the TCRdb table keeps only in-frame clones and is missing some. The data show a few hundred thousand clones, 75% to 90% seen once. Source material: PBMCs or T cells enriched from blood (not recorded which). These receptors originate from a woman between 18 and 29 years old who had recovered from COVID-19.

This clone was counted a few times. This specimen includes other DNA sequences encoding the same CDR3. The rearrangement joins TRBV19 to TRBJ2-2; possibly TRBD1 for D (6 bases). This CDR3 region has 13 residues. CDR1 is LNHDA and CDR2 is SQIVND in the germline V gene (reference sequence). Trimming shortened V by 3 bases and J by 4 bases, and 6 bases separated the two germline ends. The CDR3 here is CASSIRGTGELFF. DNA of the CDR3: TGTGCCAGTAGTATCAGGGGCACCGGGGAGCTGTTTTTT.

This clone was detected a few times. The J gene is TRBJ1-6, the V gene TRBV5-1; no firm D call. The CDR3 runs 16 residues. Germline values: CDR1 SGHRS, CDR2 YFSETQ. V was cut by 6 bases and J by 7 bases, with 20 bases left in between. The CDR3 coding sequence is TGCGCCAGCACTGTTAGTGCGGGGAGGTCCAATTCACCCCTCCACTTT. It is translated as CASTVSAGRSNSPLHF.

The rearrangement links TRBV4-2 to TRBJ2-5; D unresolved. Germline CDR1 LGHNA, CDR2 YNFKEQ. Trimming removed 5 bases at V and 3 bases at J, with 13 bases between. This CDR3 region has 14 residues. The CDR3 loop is CASSSRVTEETQYF. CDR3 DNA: TGTGCCAGCAGCTCCCGCGTAACAGAAGAGACCCAGTACTTC.

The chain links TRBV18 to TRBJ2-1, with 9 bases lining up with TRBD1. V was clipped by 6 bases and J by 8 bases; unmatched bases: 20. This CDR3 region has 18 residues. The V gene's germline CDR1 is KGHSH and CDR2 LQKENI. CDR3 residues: CASSYGTGTFLERDEQFF. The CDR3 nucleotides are TGTGCCAGCTCGTACGGGACAGGGACGTTTTTAGAGAGGGATGAGCAGTTCTTC.

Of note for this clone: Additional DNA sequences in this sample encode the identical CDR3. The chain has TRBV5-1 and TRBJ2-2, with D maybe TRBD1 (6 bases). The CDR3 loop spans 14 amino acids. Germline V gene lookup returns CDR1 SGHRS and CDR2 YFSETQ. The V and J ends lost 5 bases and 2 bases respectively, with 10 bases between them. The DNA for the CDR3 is TGCGCCAGCAGTGAGACAGGAAACACCGGGGAGCTGTTTTTT. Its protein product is CASSETGNTGELFF. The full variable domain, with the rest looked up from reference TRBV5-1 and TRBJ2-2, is KAGVTQTPRYLIKTRGQQVTLSCSPISGHRSVSWYQQTPGQGLQFLFEYFSETQRNKGNFPGRFSGRQFSNSRSEMNVSTLELGDSALYLCASSETGNTGELFFGEGSRLTVL.

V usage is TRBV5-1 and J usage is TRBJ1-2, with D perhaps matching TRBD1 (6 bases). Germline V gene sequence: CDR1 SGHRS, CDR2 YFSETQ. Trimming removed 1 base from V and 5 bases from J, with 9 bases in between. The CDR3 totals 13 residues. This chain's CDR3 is CASSLQDSYGYTF. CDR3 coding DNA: TGCGCCAGCAGCTTGCAGGACAGTTATGGCTACACCTTC.

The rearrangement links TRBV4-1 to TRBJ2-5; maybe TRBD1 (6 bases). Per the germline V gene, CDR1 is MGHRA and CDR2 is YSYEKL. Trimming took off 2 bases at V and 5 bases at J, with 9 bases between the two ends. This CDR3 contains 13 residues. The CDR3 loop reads CASSQQGRETQYF. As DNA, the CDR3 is TGCGCCAGCAGCCAACAGGGGCGGGAGACCCAGTACTTC.

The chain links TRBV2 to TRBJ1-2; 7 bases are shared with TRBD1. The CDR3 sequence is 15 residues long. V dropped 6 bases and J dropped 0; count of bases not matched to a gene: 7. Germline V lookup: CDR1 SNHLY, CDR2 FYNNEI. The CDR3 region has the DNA TGTGCCAGCAGGATGGACAGGACAGCTAACTATGGCTACACCTTC. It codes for CASRMDRTANYGYTF.

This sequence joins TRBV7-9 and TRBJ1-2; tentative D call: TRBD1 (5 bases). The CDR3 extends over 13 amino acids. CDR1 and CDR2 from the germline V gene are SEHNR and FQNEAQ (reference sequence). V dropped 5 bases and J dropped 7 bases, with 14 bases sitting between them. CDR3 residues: CASSPGGQAGYTF. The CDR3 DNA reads TGTGCCAGCAGCCCCGGGGGTCAGGCTGGCTACACCTTC. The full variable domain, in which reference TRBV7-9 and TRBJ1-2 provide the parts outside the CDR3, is DTGVSQNPRHKITKRGQNVTFRCDPISEHNRLYWYRQTLGQGPEFLTYFQNEAQLEKSRLLSDRFSAERPKGSFSTLEIQRTEQGDSAMYLCASSPGGQAGYTFGSGTRLTVV.

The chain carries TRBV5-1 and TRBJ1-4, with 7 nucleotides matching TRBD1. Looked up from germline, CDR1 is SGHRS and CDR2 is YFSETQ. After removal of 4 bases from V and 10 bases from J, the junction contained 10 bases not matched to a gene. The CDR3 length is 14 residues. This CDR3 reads CASSPQTGTAKLFF. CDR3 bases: TGCGCCAGCAGCCCCCAGACCGGGACAGCAAAACTGTTTTTT. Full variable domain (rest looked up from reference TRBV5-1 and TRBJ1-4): KAGVTQTPRYLIKTRGQQVTLSCSPISGHRSVSWYQQTPGQGLQFLFEYFSETQRNKGNFPGRFSGRQFSNSRSEMNVSTLELGDSALYLCASSPQTGTAKLFFGSGTQLSVL.

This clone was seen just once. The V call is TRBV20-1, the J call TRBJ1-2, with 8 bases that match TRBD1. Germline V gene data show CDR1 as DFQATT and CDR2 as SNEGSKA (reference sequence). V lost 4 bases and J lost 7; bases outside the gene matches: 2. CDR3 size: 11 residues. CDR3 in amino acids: CSAKTGVGYTF. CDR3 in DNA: TGCAGTGCTAAGACAGGGGTTGGCTACACCTTC.

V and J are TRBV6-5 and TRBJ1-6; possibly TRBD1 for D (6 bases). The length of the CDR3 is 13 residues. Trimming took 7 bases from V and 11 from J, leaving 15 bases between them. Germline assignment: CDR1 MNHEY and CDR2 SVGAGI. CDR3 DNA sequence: TGTGCCAGCACTCCCCAGGGGACGACACCCCTCCACTTT. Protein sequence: CASTPQGTTPLHF.

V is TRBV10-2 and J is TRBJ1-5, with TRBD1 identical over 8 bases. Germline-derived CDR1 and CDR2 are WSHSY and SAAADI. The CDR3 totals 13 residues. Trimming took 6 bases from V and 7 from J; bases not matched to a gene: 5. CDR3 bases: TGCGCCAGCAGGGACAGGGTGGACCAGCCCCAGCATTTT. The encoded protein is CASRDRVDQPQHF.

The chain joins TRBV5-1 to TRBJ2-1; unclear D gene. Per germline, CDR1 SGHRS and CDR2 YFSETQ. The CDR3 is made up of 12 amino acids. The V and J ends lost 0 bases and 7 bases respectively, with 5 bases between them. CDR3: CASSLDGNEQFF. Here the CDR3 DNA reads TGCGCCAGCAGCTTGGACGGGAATGAGCAGTTCTTC.

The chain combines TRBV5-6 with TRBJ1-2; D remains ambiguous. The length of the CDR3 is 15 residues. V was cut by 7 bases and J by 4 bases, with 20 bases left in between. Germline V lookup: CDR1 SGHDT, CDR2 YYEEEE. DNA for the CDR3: TGTGCCAGCGCGGGGTCCGGGGAGGGCGGCTATGGCTACACCTTC. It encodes CASAGSGEGGYGYTF.

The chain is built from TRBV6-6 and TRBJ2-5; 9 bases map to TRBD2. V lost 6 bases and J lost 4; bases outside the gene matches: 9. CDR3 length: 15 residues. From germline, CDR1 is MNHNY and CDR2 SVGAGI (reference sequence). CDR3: CASSPQAGGRETQYF. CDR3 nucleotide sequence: TGTGCCAGCAGCCCCCAGGCGGGGGGGCGAGAGACCCAGTACTTC.

This chain's CDR3 is CASSWSANTGELFF. The CDR3 region has the DNA TGCGCCAGCTCCTGGTCGGCGAACACCGGGGAGCTGTTTTTT. V usage is TRBV5-1 and J usage is TRBJ2-2; D call uncertain. V was pared by 7 bases and J by 0 bases, with 10 bases between. CDR3 length: 14 amino acids. Germline V lookup: CDR1 SGHRS, CDR2 YFSETQ.

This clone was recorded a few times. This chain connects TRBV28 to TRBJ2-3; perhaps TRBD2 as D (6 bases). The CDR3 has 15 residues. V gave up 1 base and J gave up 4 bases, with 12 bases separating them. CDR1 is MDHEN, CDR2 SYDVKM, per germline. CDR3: CASSLSGGTADTQYF. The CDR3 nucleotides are TGTGCCAGCAGTTTATCTGGCGGGACTGCAGATACGCAGTATTTT.

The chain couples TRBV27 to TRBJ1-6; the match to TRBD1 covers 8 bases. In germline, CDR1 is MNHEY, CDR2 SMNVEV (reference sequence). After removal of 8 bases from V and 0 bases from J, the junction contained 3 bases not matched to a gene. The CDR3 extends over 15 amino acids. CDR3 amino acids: CASGTGSSYNSPLHF. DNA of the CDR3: TGTGCCAGCGGGACAGGAAGCTCCTATAATTCACCCCTCCACTTT.

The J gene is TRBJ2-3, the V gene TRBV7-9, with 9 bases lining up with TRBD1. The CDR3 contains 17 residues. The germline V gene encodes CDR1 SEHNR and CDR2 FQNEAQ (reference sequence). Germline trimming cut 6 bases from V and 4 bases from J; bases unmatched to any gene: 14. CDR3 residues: CASSRHLRTGVADTQYF. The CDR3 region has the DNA TGTGCCAGCAGTCGACACCTACGGACAGGGGTGGCAGATACGCAGTATTTT.

CDR3 DNA: TGTGCCAGCAGTGCATCAAGACAGGGACGGAACACCATATATTTT. It translates to CASSASRQGRNTIYF. The chain joins TRBV3-1 (or the pseudogene TRBV3-2) to TRBJ1-3; 7 nucleotides match TRBD1. Trimming took 6 bases from V and 7 from J; bases not matched to a gene: 12. The germline V gene has CDR1 LGHDT and CDR2 YNNKEL (reference sequence). This CDR3 contains 15 residues.

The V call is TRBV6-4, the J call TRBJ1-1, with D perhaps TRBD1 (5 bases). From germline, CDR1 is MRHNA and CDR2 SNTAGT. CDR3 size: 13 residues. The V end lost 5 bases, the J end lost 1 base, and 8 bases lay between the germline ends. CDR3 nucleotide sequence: TGTGCCAGCAGTTCCGACAGGAACACTGAAGCTTTCTTT. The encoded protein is CASSSDRNTEAFF.

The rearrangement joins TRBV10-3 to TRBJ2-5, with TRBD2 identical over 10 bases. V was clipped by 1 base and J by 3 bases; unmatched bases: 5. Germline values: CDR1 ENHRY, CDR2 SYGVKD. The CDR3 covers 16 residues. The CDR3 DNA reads TGTGCCATCAGTGAGTGGATAGCGGGGGGCAAAGAGACCCAGTACTTC. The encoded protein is CAISEWIAGGKETQYF.